This record looks at one T cell receptor (beta chain) sequence and its context. Libraries were prepared by immunoSEQ multiplex PCR; TCRdb keeps only in-frame clonotypes and omits some of them. The sample yields approximately 100,000 clones, 75% to 90% seen once. These data originate in a study of T cells after somatic rescue of genetic block. The CDR3 consists of 16 residues. CDR1 is SGHRS and CDR2 is YFSETQ in the germline V gene. Losses at the gene ends were 8 bases for V and 0 bases for J; bases not matched to a gene: 8. Sequencing was carried out using peripheral blood mononuclear cells (PBMCs). The J gene is TRBJ2-6, the V gene TRBV5-1, with 7 bases that match TRBD2. The clonotype originates from a woman aged 18-29 years. CDR3 protein: CASYQGGNSGANVLTF. As DNA, the CDR3 is TGCGCCAGTTACCAGGGAGGGAACTCTGGGGCCAACGTCCTGACTTTC.